This record looks at one TCR beta chain sequence and its context. This sample was taken from a study of immune evolution from preneoplasia to lung adenocarcinoma. The table came from immunoSEQ multiplex PCR; TCRdb's copy has only in-frame clones and leaves some out. The profile shows about 2,400 clones, almost 85% of them singletons. The clonotype originates from a person aged 45 to 60 with lung adenocarcinoma. Sequencing was carried out using FFPE normal lung tissue adjacent to the tumor.

The CDR3 loop reads CASSSSTETQYF. DNA for the CDR3: TGTGCCAGCAGTAGCTCGACGGAGACCCAGTACTTC. The chain is built from TRBV6-1 and TRBJ2-5; D call uncertain. The CDR3 totals 12 residues. Germline-derived CDR1 and CDR2 are MNHNS and SASEGT. V lost 5 bases to trimming and J lost 5 bases, with 9 bases between them.